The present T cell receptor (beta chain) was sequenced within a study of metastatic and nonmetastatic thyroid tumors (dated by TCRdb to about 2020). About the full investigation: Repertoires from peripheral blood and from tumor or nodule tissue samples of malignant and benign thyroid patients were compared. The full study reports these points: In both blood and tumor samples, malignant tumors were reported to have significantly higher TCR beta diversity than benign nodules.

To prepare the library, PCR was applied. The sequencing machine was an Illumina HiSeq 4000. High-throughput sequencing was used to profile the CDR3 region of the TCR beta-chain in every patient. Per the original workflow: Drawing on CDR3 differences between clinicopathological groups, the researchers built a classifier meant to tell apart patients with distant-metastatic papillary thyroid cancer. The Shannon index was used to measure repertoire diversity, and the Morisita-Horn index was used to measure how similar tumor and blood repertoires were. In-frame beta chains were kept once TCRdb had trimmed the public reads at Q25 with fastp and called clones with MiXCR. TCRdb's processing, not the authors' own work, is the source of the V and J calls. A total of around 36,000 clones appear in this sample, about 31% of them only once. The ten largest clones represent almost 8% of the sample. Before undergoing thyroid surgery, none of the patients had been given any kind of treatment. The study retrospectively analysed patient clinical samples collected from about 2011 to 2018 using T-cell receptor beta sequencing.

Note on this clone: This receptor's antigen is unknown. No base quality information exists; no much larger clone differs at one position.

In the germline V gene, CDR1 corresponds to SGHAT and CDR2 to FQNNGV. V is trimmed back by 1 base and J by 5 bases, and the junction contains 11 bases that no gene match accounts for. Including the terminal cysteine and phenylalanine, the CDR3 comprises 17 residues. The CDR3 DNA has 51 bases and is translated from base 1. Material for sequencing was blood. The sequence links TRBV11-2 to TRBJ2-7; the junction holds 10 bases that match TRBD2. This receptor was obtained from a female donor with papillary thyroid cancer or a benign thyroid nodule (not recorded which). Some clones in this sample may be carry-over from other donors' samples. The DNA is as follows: TGTGCCAGCAGCTTAGTTTCGCGTCTAGCGGGAGTCCACGAGCAGTACTTC. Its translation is CASSLVSRLAGVHEQYF. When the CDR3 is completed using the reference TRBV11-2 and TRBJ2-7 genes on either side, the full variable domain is EAGVAQSPRYKIIEKRQSVAFWCNPISGHATLYWYQQILGQGPKLLIQFQNNGVVDDSQLPKDRFSAERLKGVDSTLKIQPAKLEDSAVYLCASSLVSRLAGVHEQYFGPGTRLTVT.